The 31 T cell receptor beta chains presented below share a single source sample, sequenced in a study of blood T cell repertoires in COVID-19. TCRdb's table, derived via immunoSEQ multiplex PCR, lists solely in-frame clones and lacks some. The table has 250,000 to 300,000 clones, 85% to 90% seen once; the top ten hold 1.9%. Sequenced: PBMCs or T cells enriched from blood (not recorded which). These receptors originate from a woman aged 55 to 70 who had recovered from COVID-19.

The chain couples TRBV16 to TRBJ1-3; D is uncertain. Per the germline V gene, CDR1 is KGHSY and CDR2 is FQNENV. Trimming left V 0 bases short and J 0 bases short, with 12 bases between. This CDR3 is 17 amino acids long. The chain's CDR3 is CASSQSGSDYSGNTIYF. Here the CDR3 DNA reads TGTGCCAGCAGCCAATCCGGCTCTGACTACTCTGGAAACACCATATATTTT.

V gene TRBV6-5 combines with J gene TRBJ1-3; D is possibly TRBD1 (6 bases). The CDR3 covers 13 residues. Germline-derived CDR1 and CDR2 are MNHEY and SVGAGI. Trimming took 6 bases from V and 3 from J, leaving 9 bases between them. In DNA form, the CDR3 reads TGTGCCAGCAGCGGACAGATTGGAAACACCATATATTTT. Translated, it gives CASSGQIGNTIYF.

The gene calls are TRBV5-8 and TRBJ1-6; D is perhaps TRBD1 (5 bases). The CDR3 loop spans 12 amino acids. The germline V gene encodes CDR1 SGHTS and CDR2 YDEGEE. The ends were cut back, 4 bases at V and 10 bases at J, with 9 bases in the middle. CDR3 nucleotide sequence: TGTGCCAGCAGCGCAGGGAGGTCACCCCTCCACTTT. Protein: CASSAGRSPLHF.

The chain uses TRBV9 and TRBJ1-2; D uncertain. The CDR3 consists of 14 residues. Between the trimmed V and J ends, which lost 0 bases and 7 bases, there was a span of 13 bases. The germline gives CDR1 SGDLS, CDR2 YYNGEE. This CDR3 reads CASSVDGVLRGYTF. CDR3 nucleotide sequence: TGTGCCAGCAGCGTAGACGGGGTCTTACGTGGCTACACCTTC.

CDR3 DNA sequence: TGTGCCTGGGTAGGACAGGGGGGCACTGAAGCTTTCTTT. This encodes CAWVGQGGTEAFF. The V call is TRBV30, the J call TRBJ1-1, with TRBD1 identical over 10 bases. The CDR3 extends over 13 amino acids. With 5 bases clipped from V and 4 bases from J, the junction kept 4 bases outside the gene matches. Per the germline V gene, CDR1 is GTSNPN and CDR2 is SVGIG (reference sequence).

This sequence joins TRBV24-1 and TRBJ2-1; 10 bases are a match to TRBD1. This CDR3 contains 14 residues. Germline V gene data show CDR1 as KGHDR and CDR2 as SFDVKD. V dropped 5 bases and J dropped 15; count of bases not matched to a gene: 12. The CDR3 DNA is TGTGCCACCAGTGGGGGGACAGGGGATCTCGTTTGGTTCTTC. Its protein is CATSGGTGDLVWFF.

V and J are TRBV4-1 and TRBJ2-1; no clear D gene. Trimming took 2 bases from V and 10 from J, leaving 6 bases between them. This CDR3 has 11 residues. CDR1 MGHRA and CDR2 YSYEKL come from the germline V gene. The CDR3 coding sequence is TGCGCCAGCAGCCAAAGCCGGGAGCAGTTCTTC. Its translation is CASSQSREQFF.

The rearrangement links TRBV6-1 to TRBJ2-1; 12 nucleotides align to TRBD2. The V gene end was trimmed by 0 bases and the J gene end by 4 bases; junction bases not matched to a gene: 4. CDR1 MNHNS and CDR2 SASEGT come from the germline V gene. The CDR3 extends over 17 amino acids. The CDR3 region is CASSEAPTSGGYNEQFF. Here the CDR3 DNA reads TGTGCCAGCAGTGAAGCTCCGACTAGCGGGGGATACAATGAGCAGTTCTTC.

The chain joins TRBV5-1 to TRBJ2-2; D is uncertain. The CDR3 has 15 amino acids. V was pared by 4 bases and J by 3 bases, with 13 bases between. Germline CDR1 SGHRS, CDR2 YFSETQ. The CDR3, as DNA: TGCGCCAGCAGCGTATTGGCTTCCGACACCGGGGAGCTGTTTTTT. Translating it yields CASSVLASDTGELFF.

CDR3 coding DNA: TGTGCCAGCACAACCGGGGAGGGGGTACAGCCCCAGCATTTT. Its translation: CASTTGEGVQPQHF. The rearrangement uses TRBV28 and TRBJ1-5, with D perhaps matching TRBD1 (6 bases). CDR1 is MDHEN and CDR2 is SYDVKM in the germline V gene. The CDR3 is made up of 14 amino acids. The V and J ends lost 7 bases and 7 bases respectively, with 17 bases between them.

The chain couples TRBV5-1 to TRBJ2-1, with D uncertain. This CDR3 is built from 14 residues. The germline V gene has CDR1 SGHRS and CDR2 YFSETQ. V dropped 5 bases and J dropped 0 bases, with 9 bases sitting between them. The CDR3 reads CASRTAASYNEQFF. The CDR3 bases are TGCGCCAGCAGGACCGCGGCCTCCTACAATGAGCAGTTCTTC. Full variable domain (rest looked up from reference TRBV5-1 and TRBJ2-1): KAGVTQTPRYLIKTRGQQVTLSCSPISGHRSVSWYQQTPGQGLQFLFEYFSETQRNKGNFPGRFSGRQFSNSRSEMNVSTLELGDSALYLCASRTAASYNEQFFGPGTRLTVL.

J is TRBJ2-1 and V is TRBV11-2; D is ambiguous. Trimming shortened V by 7 bases and J by 8 bases, and 15 bases separated the two germline ends. This CDR3 has 13 amino acids. Germline V CDR1 and CDR2: SGHAT, FQNNGV. CDR3 in DNA: TGTGCCAGCACCTCGAGCCGGTATGATGAGCAGTTCTTC. Its protein product is CASTSSRYDEQFF.

This clone has more than one count but fewer than ten. This chain joins TRBV5-4 and TRBJ1-6, with TRBD1 matching 7 bases. The ends lost 2 bases at V and 7 bases at J; junction bases unmatched: 6. The CDR3 spans 15 residues. CDR1 is SGHNT and CDR2 is YYREEE in the germline V gene (reference sequence). Here the CDR3 reads CASSLGDSRNSPLHF. CDR3 in DNA: TGTGCCAGCAGCTTAGGGGACAGTCGGAATTCACCCCTCCACTTT.

This sequence joins TRBV28 and TRBJ2-1, with D hard to call. The germline CDR1 and CDR2 sequences are MDHEN and SYDVKM. The CDR3 loop spans 13 amino acids. The germline V and J ends were trimmed by 8 bases and 8 bases, with 16 bases remaining between them. DNA for the CDR3: TGTGCCAGCGGATTAATCGGAGTTTATGAGCAGTTCTTC. Translating it yields CASGLIGVYEQFF.

The chain uses TRBV7-9 and TRBJ2-5; TRBD2 matches at 8 bases. Per the germline V gene, CDR1 is SEHNR and CDR2 is FQNEAQ (reference sequence). J gave up 2 bases and V 8 bases, and 10 bases lay outside the gene matches. The CDR3 sequence is 15 residues long. CDR3 sequence (DNA): TGTGCCAGCCGGTCCGGGAGGGCCGGGCAAGAGACCCAGTACTTC. Protein product: CASRSGRAGQETQYF.

The chain employs TRBV5-6 and TRBJ2-7, with D tentatively TRBD1 (5 bases). Per germline, CDR1 SGHDT and CDR2 YYEEEE. This CDR3 has 14 residues. Between the trimmed V and J ends, which lost 5 bases and 0 bases, there was a span of 12 bases. The CDR3 is CASSPTEPSYEQYF. The CDR3 nucleotides are TGTGCCAGCAGTCCGACAGAACCCTCCTACGAGCAGTACTTC. The full variable domain, in which reference TRBV5-6 and TRBJ2-7 provide the parts outside the CDR3, is DAGVTQSPTHLIKTRGQQVTLRCSPKSGHDTVSWYQQALGQGPQFIFQYYEEEERQRGNFPDRFSGHQFPNYSSELNVNALLLGDSALYLCASSPTEPSYEQYFGPGTRLTVT.

The rearrangement uses TRBV12-3 or TRBV12-4 and TRBJ1-2, with 10 bases that match TRBD1. The CDR3 is 13 amino acids. J lost 6 bases, V lost 4 bases, and 2 bases had no gene match. The CDR3, as DNA: TGTGCCAGCAGTTGGACAGGGGGGGATGGCTACACCTTC. It codes for CASSWTGGDGYTF.

In regard to this clone: Other DNA sequences from this sample encode an identical CDR3 as well. The chain links TRBV5-1 to TRBJ1-4, with 7 bases fitting TRBD1. CDR3 length: 14 amino acids. Germline CDR1 and CDR2: SGHRS and YFSETQ. With V trimmed by 0 bases and J by 5 bases, 1 base remained unmatched. The chain's CDR3 is CASSLGGQNEKLFF. As DNA, the CDR3 is TGCGCCAGCAGCTTGGGGGGACAGAATGAAAAACTGTTTTTT.

The chain is built from TRBV28 and TRBJ2-1; a possible D gene is TRBD1 (6 bases). The CDR3 spans 17 residues. V was clipped by 7 bases and J by 2 bases, with 21 bases between them. The germline V gene encodes CDR1 MDHEN and CDR2 SYDVKM. CDR3 protein: CASIVSRGTRPYNEQFF. The CDR3 nucleotides read TGTGCCAGCATTGTGAGTAGGGGGACGAGGCCCTACAATGAGCAGTTCTTC.

This chain links TRBV5-8 with TRBJ2-2; a weak D match, TRBD2 (5 bases). CDR3 length: 15 amino acids. The V gene's germline CDR1 is SGHTS and CDR2 YDEGEE. The V and J ends lost 1 base and 5 bases respectively, with 12 bases between them. The CDR3 DNA sequence: TGTGCCAGCAGCTTGATGGGGAGACGGACCGGGGAGCTGTTTTTT. Residues: CASSLMGRRTGELFF.

V and J are TRBV18 and TRBJ1-2; 7 positions agree with TRBD1. The junction had 8 bases not matched to a gene; V was cut back by 5 bases and J by 8 bases. The CDR3 totals 13 residues. The germline gives CDR1 KGHSH, CDR2 LQKENI. This chain's CDR3 is CASSTYDRVGYTF. The CDR3 DNA follows: TGTGCCAGCTCAACATACGACAGGGTCGGCTACACCTTC.

V and J are TRBV3-1 (or the pseudogene TRBV3-2) and TRBJ2-7; possibly TRBD2 for D (6 bases). CDR3 length: 13 residues. V lost 2 bases and J lost 4, with 9 bases in between. Per germline, CDR1 LGHDT and CDR2 YNNKEL (reference sequence). CDR3 nucleotides: TGTGCCAGCAGCCAACGGGGGAAGTACGAGCAGTACTTC. Translation gives CASSQRGKYEQYF.

The rearrangement links TRBV6-5 to TRBJ2-1; perhaps TRBD2 as D (7 bases). The germline V gene has CDR1 MNHEY and CDR2 SVGAGI. The CDR3 sequence is 15 residues long. Trimming took 7 bases from V and 7 from J, leaving 20 bases between them. The CDR3 region is CASTSGGAGENEQFF. Written as DNA, the CDR3 is TGTGCCAGCACTTCTGGGGGGGCGGGAGAGAATGAGCAGTTCTTC.

The gene calls are TRBV28 and TRBJ2-5; 7 bases are shared with TRBD1. The V segment lost 5 bases and the J segment 4 bases; nucleotides outside the gene matches: 7. From germline, CDR1 is MDHEN and CDR2 SYDVKM. The CDR3 runs to 14 residues. The CDR3 DNA reads as TGTGCCAGCAGTCCCTTACAGGGGAGAGAGACCCAGTACTTC. Protein sequence: CASSPLQGRETQYF.

The chain has TRBV19 and TRBJ2-1; perhaps TRBD1 as D (6 bases). V dropped 4 bases and J dropped 2 bases, with 9 bases sitting between them. The germline V gene has CDR1 LNHDA and CDR2 SQIVND (reference sequence). This CDR3 comprises 14 residues. In nucleotides, the CDR3 is TGTGCCAGTAGTACGACAGGTCCCTACAATGAGCAGTTCTTC. Translated: CASSTTGPYNEQFF.

The chain combines TRBV10-3 with TRBJ1-2; 10 bases match TRBD1. The V gene's germline CDR1 is ENHRY and CDR2 SYGVKD. Trimming took 2 bases from V and 5 from J; bases not matched to a gene: 2. The CDR3 extends over 14 amino acids. The chain's CDR3 is CAISEDRGPYGYTF. CDR3 bases: TGTGCCATCAGTGAGGACAGGGGGCCGTATGGCTACACCTTC.

The rearrangement joins TRBV6-1 to TRBJ1-4, with D perhaps TRBD1 (5 bases). CDR3 length: 13 amino acids. Germline values: CDR1 MNHNS, CDR2 SASEGT. Trimming took 2 bases from V and 8 from J, leaving 9 bases between them. The DNA for the CDR3 is TGTGCCAGCAGTGAACAGGGATTGGAAAAACTGTTTTTT. This gives the protein CASSEQGLEKLFF.

The V and J genes are TRBV4-2 and TRBJ2-7, with D perhaps matching TRBD1 (6 bases). Trimming pared 3 bases from V and 0 bases from J, leaving 6 bases between. Per germline, CDR1 LGHNA and CDR2 YNFKEQ. The CDR3 extends over 13 amino acids. The CDR3 here is CASSQDSSYEQYF. The CDR3 nucleotides read TGTGCCAGCAGCCAGGACAGCTCCTACGAGCAGTACTTC.

This clone appeared a single time. The rearrangement joins TRBV19 to TRBJ1-1, with D uncertain. V lost 5 bases and J 4 bases, leaving 8 bases between the germline ends. From germline, CDR1 is LNHDA and CDR2 SQIVND (reference sequence). The CDR3 runs to 12 residues. The CDR3 reads CASSPSSTEAFF. The CDR3 bases are TGTGCCAGTAGTCCCTCGAGCACTGAAGCTTTCTTT.

The V and J genes are TRBV5-1 and TRBJ1-2; TRBD1 matches 9 bases. The germline V gene encodes CDR1 SGHRS and CDR2 YFSETQ. The CDR3 totals 21 residues. V shed 4 bases, J shed 4 bases, and the junction held 26 bases outside the gene matches. This CDR3 reads CASSRGTGRNFDPLGSYGYTF. The CDR3 DNA reads as TGCGCCAGCAGCAGGGGGACAGGGAGAAACTTTGACCCCCTCGGGAGCTATGGCTACACCTTC.

This sequence joins TRBV7-3 and TRBJ2-7; no definite D call. This CDR3 has 14 residues. Trimming removed 3 bases at V and 2 bases at J, with 11 bases between. Germline V lookup: CDR1 SGHTA, CDR2 FQGTGA. This CDR3 reads CASSFGSSPYEQYF. CDR3 bases: TGTGCCAGCAGCTTTGGTAGCAGCCCCTACGAGCAGTACTTC.